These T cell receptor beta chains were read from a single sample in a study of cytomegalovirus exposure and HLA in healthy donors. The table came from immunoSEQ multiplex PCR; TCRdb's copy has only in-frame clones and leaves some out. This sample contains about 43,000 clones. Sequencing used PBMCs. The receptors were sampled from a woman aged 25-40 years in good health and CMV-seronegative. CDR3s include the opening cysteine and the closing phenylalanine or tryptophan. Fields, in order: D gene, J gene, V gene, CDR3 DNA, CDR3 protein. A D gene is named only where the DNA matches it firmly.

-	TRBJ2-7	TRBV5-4	TGTGCCAGCAGCCGCCGGGGGCAGGGGGGCCTCTACGAGCAGTACTTC	CASSRRGQGGLYEQYF
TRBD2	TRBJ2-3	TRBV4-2	TGTGCCAGCAGCCATTCTCTAGCGGGAAACACAGATACGCAGTATTTT	CASSHSLAGNTDTQYF
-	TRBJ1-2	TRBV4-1	TGCGCCAGCAGCCAAATACAGGGATTATCCTATGGCTACACCTTC	CASSQIQGLSYGYTF
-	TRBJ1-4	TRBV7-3	TGTGCCAGCAGCCTAGCGGGGGTTTCTGGTGAAAAACTGTTTTTT	CASSLAGVSGEKLFF
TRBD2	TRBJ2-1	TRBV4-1	TGCGCCAGCAGCCACCTCCTGGGAGGGCCCTACAATGAGCAGTTCTTC	CASSHLLGGPYNEQFF
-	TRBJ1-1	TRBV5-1	TGCGCCAGCAGCTCCGCGTCAGGGAAAGAAGCTTTCTTT	CASSSASGKEAFF
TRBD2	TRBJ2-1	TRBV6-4	TGTGCCAGCAGCCCCGATGAGAGGGAGGGCCTGGGTCGGCAGTTCTTC	CASSPDEREGLGRQFF
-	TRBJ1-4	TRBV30	TGTGCCTGGAGTGTAGGGGGTGGGGCCTGGGAAAAACTGTTTTTT	CAWSVGGGAWEKLFF
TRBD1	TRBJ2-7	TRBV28	TGTGCCAGCAGCAACAGGGGGGACTCCTACGAGCAGTACTTC	CASSNRGDSYEQYF
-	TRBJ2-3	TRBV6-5	TGTGCCAGCAGTTACTCGATCAGGGAGGCGGATACGCAGTATTTT	CASSYSIREADTQYF
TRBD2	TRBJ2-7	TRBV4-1	TGCGCCAGCAGCCAATTGTGGGTGACCCGGGAGGCGACTTCCTACGAGCAGTACTTC	CASSQLWVTREATSYEQYF
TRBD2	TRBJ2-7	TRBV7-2	TGTGCCAGCAGCTCCCGGACTAGCGGGGGGGTTGGCGAGCAGTACTTC	CASSSRTSGGVGEQYF
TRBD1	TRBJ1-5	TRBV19	TGTGCCAGTAGCGAGACCGGGACAGGGGGAAAGCAGCCCCAGCATTTT	CASSETGTGGKQPQHF
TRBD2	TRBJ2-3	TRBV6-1	TGTGCCAGCAGAAGGACTAGCCTGAACACAGATACGCAGTATTTT	CASRRTSLNTDTQYF
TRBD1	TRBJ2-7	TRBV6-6	TGTGCCAGCAGGCCGGGACAGGCCTACGAGCAGTACTTC	CASRPGQAYEQYF
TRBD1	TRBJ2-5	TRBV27	TGTGCCAGCAGTTGGACAGGGGCTGGGGAGACCCAGTACTTC	CASSWTGAGETQYF
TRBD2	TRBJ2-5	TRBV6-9	TGTGCCAGCAGTTATTGGGGGGGCGGGAGGGCCCGGAAAGAGACCCAGTACTTC	CASSYWGGGRARKETQYF
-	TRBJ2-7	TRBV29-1	TGCAGCGCTGCTCTAGCACTTCCCTCCTACGAGCAGTACTTC	CSAALALPSYEQYF
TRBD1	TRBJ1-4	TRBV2	TGTGCCAGCACAGGGGGTTATGAAAAACTGTTTTTT	CASTGGYEKLFF
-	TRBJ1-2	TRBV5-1	TGCGCCAGCAGCGGTGTAGGAGGGGACGATGGCTACACCTTC	CASSGVGGDDGYTF
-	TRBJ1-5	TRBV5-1	TGCGCCAGCAGCTTGGAGACAGATAGCAATCAGCCCCAGCATTTT	CASSLETDSNQPQHF
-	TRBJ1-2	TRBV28	TGTGCCAGCAGTTTGACGGGGGACTATGGCTACACCTTC	CASSLTGDYGYTF
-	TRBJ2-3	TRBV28	TGTGCCAGCACCCCCCCGCGGGTGGATACGCAGTATTTT	CASTPPRVDTQYF
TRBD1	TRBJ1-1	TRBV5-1	TGCGCCAGCAGCGGCGGGACAGGGGGGAACACTGAAGCTTTCTTT	CASSGGTGGNTEAFF
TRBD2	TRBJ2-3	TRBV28	TGTGCCAGCAGTACTGGGCGACTATTGCGGGAGAGGACAGATACGCAGTATTTT	CASSTGRLLRERTDTQYF
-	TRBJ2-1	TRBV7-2	TGTGCCAGCAGCTTAGGGCAGGGGAAAGAGCAGTTCTTC	CASSLGQGKEQFF
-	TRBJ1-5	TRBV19	TGTGCCACCTACGGAGGGTGGAATCAGCCCCAGCATTTT	CATYGGWNQPQHF
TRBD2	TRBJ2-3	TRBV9	TGTGCCAGCTCTACTAGCGGGAGGCCCACAGATACGCAGTATTTT	CASSTSGRPTDTQYF
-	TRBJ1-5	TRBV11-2	TGTGCCAGCAGCTTAGATCCAGATAGCAATCAGCCCCAGCATTTT	CASSLDPDSNQPQHF
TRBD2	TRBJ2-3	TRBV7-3	TGTGCCAGCAGCTTAGGGCTAGCGGGAGGTGCAGATACGCAGTATTTT	CASSLGLAGGADTQYF
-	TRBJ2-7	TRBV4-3	TGCGCCAGCAGCCAAGGGTGGTCCTCTAACTACGAGCAGTACTTC	CASSQGWSSNYEQYF
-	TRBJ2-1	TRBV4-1	TGCGCCAGCAGCCAAAGTCCTAGTGAGATAGACAATGAGCAGTTCTTC	CASSQSPSEIDNEQFF
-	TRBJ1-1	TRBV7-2	TGTGCCAGCAGCTTAGCGGGGAGCCGGAACACTGAAGCTTTCTTT	CASSLAGSRNTEAFF
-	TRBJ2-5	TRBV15	TGTGCCACCAGCAGAATTAGACAGGCCCGCACACAAGAGACCCAGTACTTC	CATSRIRQARTQETQYF
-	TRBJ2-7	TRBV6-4	TGTGCCAGCAGTGTCCCCCTATACGAGCAGTACTTC	CASSVPLYEQYF
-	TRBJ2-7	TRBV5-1	TGCGCCAGCAGCTTGGGCCCCGCGAACGAGCAGTACTTC	CASSLGPANEQYF
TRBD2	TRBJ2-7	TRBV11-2	TGTGCCAGCAGCTTTGTCCCGGCGGGAGGGCCGAGGGAGCAGTACTTC	CASSFVPAGGPREQYF